This passage covers 6 T cell receptor beta chains from one sample sequenced in a study of T cells after yellow fever vaccination. TCRdb reprocessed the 5' RACE reads via MiXCR and lists one record per CDR3 protein. The sample lists around 590,000 distinct CDR3 sequences; 10% to 15% were seen once. The sample was PBMCs, taken on the day of the yellow fever booster vaccination. The receptor set was obtained from a man between 25 and 39 years old who received the YFV17D yellow fever vaccine.

This clonotype was seen a handful of times. In DNA form, the CDR3 reads TGCGCCAGCGGTATCAGCGGCACTGTCAATGAGCAGTTCTTC. It translates to CASGISGTVNEQFF. This chain connects TRBV10-2 to TRBJ2-1; D perhaps matches TRBD2 (5 bases). Germline V lookup: CDR1 WSHSY, CDR2 SAAADI. This CDR3 has 14 amino acids. The V gene lost 8 bases and the J gene lost 6 bases, with 17 bases spanning the gap.

This clonotype was recorded many times. CDR3 coding DNA: TGTGCCAGCAGATTAGCGGGAGGGGGATACAATGAGCAGTTCTTC. Amino acid sequence: CASRLAGGGYNEQFF. The rearrangement uses TRBV28 and TRBJ2-1; the match to TRBD2 covers 11 bases. This CDR3 spans 15 amino acids. CDR1 is MDHEN, CDR2 SYDVKM, per germline. The V gene end was trimmed by 6 bases and the J gene end by 4 bases; junction bases not matched to a gene: 5.

This rearrangement joins TRBV21-1 to TRBJ2-1; the tabulated D call, TRBD1, remains unverified against the DNA. TRBV21-1 is given as a pseudogene. CDR3 size: 15 residues. The CDR3 nucleotides read TGTGCCAGCCCGTCCGGGACAGGGGCTAGGAATGAGCAGTTCTTC. Protein product: CASPSGTGARNEQFF.

This clonotype was recorded a few times. The rearrangement uses TRBV19 and TRBJ2-6, with D possibly being TRBD1 or TRBD2 (5 bases each). Trimming took 5 bases from V and 0 from J, leaving 14 bases between them. Germline V lookup: CDR1 LNHDA, CDR2 SQIVND (reference sequence). CDR3 length: 17 amino acids. The CDR3 region has the DNA TGTGCCAGTAGTGTCCGGGACGGAAGCTCTGGGGCCAACGTCCTGACTTTC. It specifies CASSVRDGSSGANVLTF.

CDR3 coding DNA: TGCGCCAGCAGCTCCGCGACAGGATGGGGCACAGATACGCAGTATTTT. This gives the protein CASSSATGWGTDTQYF. The rearrangement joins TRBV5-1 to TRBJ2-3; maybe TRBD1 (6 bases). V lost 3 bases and J lost 1, with 15 bases in between. Germline assignment: CDR1 SGHRS and CDR2 YFSETQ. This CDR3 is built from 16 residues. Filled out from reference TRBV5-1 and TRBJ2-3, the complete variable domain reads KAGVTQTPRYLIKTRGQQVTLSCSPISGHRSVSWYQQTPGQGLQFLFEYFSETQRNKGNFPGRFSGRQFSNSRSEMNVSTLELGDSALYLCASSSATGWGTDTQYFGPGTRLTVL.

This rearrangement joins TRBV29-1 to TRBJ1-1, with a weak D call TRBD1 (5 bases). The ends were cut back, 6 bases at V and 6 bases at J, with 17 bases in the middle. This CDR3 is 13 amino acids long. Germline V CDR1 and CDR2: SQVTM, ANQGSEA. The CDR3 nucleotides read TGCAGCGTCCGCTCTGGGGGGATCGCTGAAGCTTTCTTT. Its protein is CSVRSGGIAEAFF.